A single sample gave rise to the 28 T cell receptor beta chains below, sequenced in a study of blood T cell repertoires in COVID-19. TCRdb's copy holds only in-frame clones and misses some; the assay was immunoSEQ multiplex PCR. Of hundreds of thousands of clones listed, approximately 81% were seen once; the top ten hold 3.6%. The sequenced sample was peripheral blood. These receptors all come from a woman under 30 with acute or convalescent COVID-19.

This clone was observed a few times. The genes are TRBV19 and TRBJ1-3, with a tentative D call TRBD1 (5 bases). Trimming removed 7 bases at V and 0 bases at J, with 16 bases between. The CDR3 has 16 amino acids. Germline CDR1 is LNHDA and CDR2 is SQIVND (reference sequence). The CDR3 nucleotides read TGTGCCAGTACCAGAACCGGGGGGACCTCTGGAAACACCATATATTTT. Protein sequence: CASTRTGGTSGNTIYF.

The V gene is TRBV24-1, the J gene TRBJ1-3; D ambiguous. This CDR3 contains 16 residues. The V gene's germline CDR1 is KGHDR and CDR2 SFDVKD. V shed 3 bases and J shed 2 bases, with 13 bases lying between them. CDR3 amino acids: CATSDAGENAGNTIYF. The CDR3 nucleotides read TGTGCCACCAGTGATGCCGGGGAGAACGCTGGAAACACCATATATTTT.

The gene calls are TRBV6-5 and TRBJ1-2; D is ambiguous. Per the germline V gene, CDR1 is MNHEY and CDR2 is SVGAGI. Trimming shortened V by 6 bases and J by 0 bases, and 14 bases separated the two germline ends. The CDR3 has 15 amino acids. The CDR3 bases are TGTGCCAGCAGAGCTTCAGTAGGAGCTAACTATGGCTACACCTTC. Translating it yields CASRASVGANYGYTF.

In nucleotides, the CDR3 is TGCGCCAGCAGCCCCGATACAGGGCCTAATGAAAAACTGTTTTTT. Its translation: CASSPDTGPNEKLFF. The J gene is TRBJ1-4, the V gene TRBV4-1; possibly TRBD1 for D (6 bases). This CDR3 is built from 15 residues. V dropped 4 bases and J dropped 3 bases, with 12 bases sitting between them. Germline CDR1 and CDR2: MGHRA and YSYEKL.

This chain connects TRBV6-1 to TRBJ2-5; 11 nucleotides agree with TRBD2. The CDR3 is made up of 16 amino acids. Germline V gives CDR1 MNHNS, CDR2 SASEGT. Unmatched junction bases numbered 4, after V lost 2 bases and J lost 2 bases. The CDR3 region has the DNA TGTGCCAGCAGTGAAATCGTAGCGGGAGGGCAAGAGACCCAGTACTTC. This sequence encodes CASSEIVAGGQETQYF.

The V and J genes are TRBV20-1 and TRBJ1-6; D not resolved. The CDR3 is 13 amino acids. The V gene lost 3 bases and the J gene lost 7 bases, with 10 bases spanning the gap. The germline gives CDR1 DFQATT, CDR2 SNEGSKA (reference sequence). The CDR3 DNA is TGCAGTGCTAGTACGGGTTGGAATTCACCCCTCCACTTT. As protein: CSASTGWNSPLHF.

This chain uses TRBV27 with TRBJ2-1; TRBD1 agrees at 7 bases. The CDR3 contains 18 residues. Losses at the gene ends were 4 bases for V and 7 bases for J; bases not matched to a gene: 19. CDR1 is MNHEY and CDR2 is SMNVEV in the germline V gene (reference sequence). The CDR3 sequence is CASSSGTADRRSWNEQFF. The CDR3 DNA sequence: TGTGCCAGCAGTTCCGGGACAGCGGACCGACGTTCCTGGAATGAGCAGTTCTTC.

The rearrangement uses TRBV6-5 and TRBJ1-2; tentative D call: TRBD1 (6 bases). Germline V gene sequence: CDR1 MNHEY, CDR2 SVGAGI. The CDR3 length is 13 residues. The V and J ends lost 6 bases and 5 bases respectively, with 13 bases between them. The CDR3 region is CASRAPTGYGYTF. The CDR3, as DNA: TGTGCCAGCAGGGCCCCTACAGGGTATGGCTACACCTTC.

This chain connects TRBV27 to TRBJ2-1; no clear D. Deletions cut 3 bases from V and 5 bases from J, with 14 bases between. The germline V gene has CDR1 MNHEY and CDR2 SMNVEV (reference sequence). The CDR3 covers 15 residues. Here the CDR3 DNA reads TGTGCCAGCAGTTTCAACAGTCCAGATAACAATGAGCAGTTCTTC. Protein: CASSFNSPDNNEQFF.

The chain employs TRBV5-1 and TRBJ1-1; D is unresolved. V was pared by 3 bases and J by 2 bases, with 8 bases between. CDR1 and CDR2 (germline): SGHRS, YFSETQ. The CDR3 is 13 amino acids. The CDR3: CASSSTANTEAFF. The CDR3 DNA reads as TGCGCCAGCAGCTCAACAGCCAACACTGAAGCTTTCTTT.

The chain recombines TRBV25-1 with TRBJ1-4; 9 nucleotides align to TRBD1. Trimming took 5 bases from V and 7 from J; bases not matched to a gene: 8. The CDR3 length is 15 residues. Germline V gives CDR1 MGHDK, CDR2 SYGVNS. CDR3 DNA: TGTGCCAGCAGTTTAGCCGGGACAGGGTCTGAAAAACTGTTTTTT. Translated: CASSLAGTGSEKLFF. Full variable domain (remainder filled in from reference TRBV25-1 and TRBJ1-4): EADIYQTPRYLVIGTGKKITLECSQTMGHDKMYWYQQDPGMELHLIHYSYGVNSTEKGDLSSESTVSRIRTEHFPLTLESARPSHTSQYLCASSLAGTGSEKLFFGSGTQLSVL.

The chain combines TRBV15 with TRBJ2-3; TRBD1 aligns across 9 bases. Losses at the gene ends were 8 bases for V and 2 bases for J; bases not matched to a gene: 14. The CDR3 sequence is 17 residues long. In germline, CDR1 is LNHNV, CDR2 YYDKDF (reference sequence). The CDR3 here is CATSGQGGAFPTDTQYF. The CDR3 DNA is TGTGCCACCTCGGGACAGGGTGGCGCCTTTCCCACAGATACGCAGTATTTT.

The J gene is TRBJ1-1, the V gene TRBV30; maybe TRBD1 (5 bases). The CDR3 extends over 11 amino acids. The germline gives CDR1 GTSNPN, CDR2 SVGIG (reference sequence). The CDR3 nucleotides read TGTGCTGGGCCCCGGGGGGAGGAAGCTTTCTTT. Amino acid sequence: CAGPRGEEAFF. The complete variable domain, with remaining parts taken from reference TRBV30 and TRBJ1-1, reads SQTIHQWPATLVQPVGSPLSLECTVEGTSNPNLYWYRQAAGRGLQLLFYSVGIGQISSEVPQNLSASRPQDRQFILSSKKLLLSDSGFYLCAGPRGEEAFFGQGTRLTVV.

The gene calls are TRBV6-4 and TRBJ2-2, with 8 nucleotides matching TRBD1. The length of the CDR3 is 14 residues. CDR1 and CDR2 from the germline V gene are MRHNA and SNTAGT. V lost 7 bases to trimming and J lost 7 bases; unmatched junction nucleotides: 8. CDR3: CASKMDRVDGELFF. CDR3 coding DNA: TGTGCCAGCAAGATGGACAGGGTCGACGGGGAGCTGTTTTTT.

V gene TRBV28 combines with J gene TRBJ1-6, with TRBD1 matching 8 bases. CDR3 length: 14 residues. From germline, CDR1 is MDHEN and CDR2 SYDVKM. The junction had 5 bases not matched to a gene; V was cut back by 5 bases and J by 8 bases. The CDR3 sequence is CASSPGGWDSPLHF. The CDR3 nucleotides are TGTGCCAGCAGTCCAGGGGGCTGGGATTCACCCCTCCACTTT.

The chain links TRBV11-3 to TRBJ1-6; perhaps TRBD1 as D (5 bases). The length of the CDR3 is 17 residues. Germline CDR1 is SGHNT and CDR2 is YENEEA. V gave up 4 bases and J gave up 3 bases, with 16 bases separating them. The CDR3 region has the DNA TGTGCCAGCAGCTCGGGGGACTCTCCTAGCTATAATTCACCCCTCCACTTT. Translating gives CASSSGDSPSYNSPLHF.

The chain joins TRBV5-8 to TRBJ2-1; TRBD1 matches 9 bases. V lost 4 bases, J lost 7 bases, and 6 bases stayed unmatched. Germline V CDR1 and CDR2: SGHTS, YDEGEE. The CDR3 contains 14 residues. The CDR3 region has the DNA TGTGCCAGCAGCCAAGGACAGGGGACAAATGAGCAGTTCTTC. Encoded protein: CASSQGQGTNEQFF.

The rearrangement joins TRBV2 to TRBJ2-7; D remains ambiguous. The CDR3 sequence is 13 residues long. Germline loops: CDR1 SNHLY, CDR2 FYNNEI. V was cut by 7 bases and J by 2 bases, with 12 bases left in between. This CDR3 reads CASIGTETYEQYF. CDR3 sequence (DNA): TGTGCCAGCATAGGAACAGAGACCTACGAGCAGTACTTC.

J is TRBJ1-3 and V is TRBV30, with D unclear. Germline loops: CDR1 GTSNPN, CDR2 SVGIG (reference sequence). V gave up 0 bases and J gave up 0 bases, with 12 bases separating them. The CDR3 loop spans 16 amino acids. Here the CDR3 reads CAWSVREFYSGNTIYF. CDR3 nucleotides: TGTGCCTGGAGTGTACGGGAATTTTACTCTGGAAACACCATATATTTT. Filled out from reference TRBV30 and TRBJ1-3, the complete variable domain reads SQTIHQWPATLVQPVGSPLSLECTVEGTSNPNLYWYRQAAGRGLQLLFYSVGIGQISSEVPQNLSASRPQDRQFILSSKKLLLSDSGFYLCAWSVREFYSGNTIYFGEGSWLTVV.

The sample holds a few counts of this clone. The rearrangement joins TRBV2 to TRBJ2-7; D remains ambiguous. V was pared by 7 bases and J by 5 bases, with 15 bases between. Germline V gene sequence: CDR1 SNHLY, CDR2 FYNNEI. The CDR3 is 13 residues long. This chain's CDR3 is CASTEVGSHEQYF. CDR3 coding DNA: TGTGCCAGCACTGAGGTCGGGTCCCACGAGCAGTACTTC.

This chain joins TRBV4-1 and TRBJ2-2, with D possibly TRBD1 on 6 matching bases. The CDR3 spans 16 residues. CDR1 and CDR2 (germline): MGHRA, YSYEKL. V was cut by 1 base and J by 5 bases, with 14 bases left in between. The DNA for the CDR3 is TGCGCCAGCAGCCAAGCGGCAGGGGTGAGGACCGGGGAGCTGTTTTTT. Translating gives CASSQAAGVRTGELFF.

The CDR3 nucleotides read TGTGCCAGCAGTTTATTAGGGGGAACTAATGAAAAACTGTTTTTT. Protein sequence: CASSLLGGTNEKLFF. This chain joins TRBV27 and TRBJ1-4; a possible D gene is TRBD1 (6 bases). The germline V gene encodes CDR1 MNHEY and CDR2 SMNVEV (reference sequence). The length of the CDR3 is 15 residues. The germline V and J ends were trimmed by 1 base and 1 base, with 7 bases remaining between them.

In its sample, this clone was seen once. The J gene is TRBJ1-5, the V gene TRBV28; D not resolved. The germline V gene has CDR1 MDHEN and CDR2 SYDVKM. CDR3 length equals 13 residues. The ends were cut back, 1 base at V and 5 bases at J, with 6 bases in the middle. CDR3 sequence: CASSLLVDQPQHF. CDR3 nucleotides: TGTGCCAGCAGTTTATTGGTAGATCAGCCCCAGCATTTT.

This clone showed up just a few times. The chain combines TRBV6-5 with TRBJ1-5; TRBD1 agrees at 7 bases. Trimming took 4 bases from V and 4 from J; bases not matched to a gene: 4. The germline V gene has CDR1 MNHEY and CDR2 SVGAGI. CDR3 length: 14 amino acids. The CDR3 loop is CASSSLQGNQPQHF. DNA of the CDR3: TGTGCCAGCAGTTCTTTACAGGGGAATCAGCCCCAGCATTTT.

This clone was seen only once. The V call is TRBV19, the J call TRBJ1-6; 7 nucleotides line up with TRBD1. This CDR3 comprises 15 residues. The J segment lost 6 bases and the V segment lost 6 bases, leaving 8 bases of the junction unmatched. Germline values: CDR1 LNHDA, CDR2 SQIVND (reference sequence). The CDR3 coding sequence is TGTGCCAGTAGCCAACAAGGGGGCGGTAATTCACCCCTCCACTTT. Encoded protein: CASSQQGGGNSPLHF.

The rearrangement joins TRBV11-2 to TRBJ2-7; TRBD2 matches 9 bases. This CDR3 contains 17 residues. Losses at the gene ends were 1 base for V and 2 bases for J; bases not matched to a gene: 9. Germline V CDR1 and CDR2: SGHAT, FQNNGV. CDR3 in amino acids: CASSLGSSREGTYEQYF. CDR3 coding DNA: TGTGCCAGCAGCTTAGGATCCTCGCGGGAGGGAACCTACGAGCAGTACTTC.

The chain combines TRBV10-1 with TRBJ2-1, with 9 bases aligning to TRBD1. Unmatched junction bases numbered 4, after V lost 8 bases and J lost 8 bases. The CDR3 contains 12 residues. The germline gives CDR1 WNHNN, CDR2 SYGVQD (reference sequence). The CDR3 protein is CASGDRVYEQFF. The CDR3 coding sequence is TGCGCCAGCGGGGACAGGGTCTATGAGCAGTTCTTC.

CDR3 protein: CASSLARTSGRAKENEQFF. As DNA, the CDR3 is TGTGCCAGCAGCTTAGCTAGAACTAGCGGGAGGGCCAAAGAGAATGAGCAGTTCTTC. The genes are TRBV11-3 and TRBJ2-1; 13 nucleotides line up with TRBD2. Germline V gene lookup returns CDR1 SGHNT and CDR2 YENEEA. This CDR3 has 19 amino acids. Trimming cost V 1 base and J 7 bases; bases outside gene matches: 13.